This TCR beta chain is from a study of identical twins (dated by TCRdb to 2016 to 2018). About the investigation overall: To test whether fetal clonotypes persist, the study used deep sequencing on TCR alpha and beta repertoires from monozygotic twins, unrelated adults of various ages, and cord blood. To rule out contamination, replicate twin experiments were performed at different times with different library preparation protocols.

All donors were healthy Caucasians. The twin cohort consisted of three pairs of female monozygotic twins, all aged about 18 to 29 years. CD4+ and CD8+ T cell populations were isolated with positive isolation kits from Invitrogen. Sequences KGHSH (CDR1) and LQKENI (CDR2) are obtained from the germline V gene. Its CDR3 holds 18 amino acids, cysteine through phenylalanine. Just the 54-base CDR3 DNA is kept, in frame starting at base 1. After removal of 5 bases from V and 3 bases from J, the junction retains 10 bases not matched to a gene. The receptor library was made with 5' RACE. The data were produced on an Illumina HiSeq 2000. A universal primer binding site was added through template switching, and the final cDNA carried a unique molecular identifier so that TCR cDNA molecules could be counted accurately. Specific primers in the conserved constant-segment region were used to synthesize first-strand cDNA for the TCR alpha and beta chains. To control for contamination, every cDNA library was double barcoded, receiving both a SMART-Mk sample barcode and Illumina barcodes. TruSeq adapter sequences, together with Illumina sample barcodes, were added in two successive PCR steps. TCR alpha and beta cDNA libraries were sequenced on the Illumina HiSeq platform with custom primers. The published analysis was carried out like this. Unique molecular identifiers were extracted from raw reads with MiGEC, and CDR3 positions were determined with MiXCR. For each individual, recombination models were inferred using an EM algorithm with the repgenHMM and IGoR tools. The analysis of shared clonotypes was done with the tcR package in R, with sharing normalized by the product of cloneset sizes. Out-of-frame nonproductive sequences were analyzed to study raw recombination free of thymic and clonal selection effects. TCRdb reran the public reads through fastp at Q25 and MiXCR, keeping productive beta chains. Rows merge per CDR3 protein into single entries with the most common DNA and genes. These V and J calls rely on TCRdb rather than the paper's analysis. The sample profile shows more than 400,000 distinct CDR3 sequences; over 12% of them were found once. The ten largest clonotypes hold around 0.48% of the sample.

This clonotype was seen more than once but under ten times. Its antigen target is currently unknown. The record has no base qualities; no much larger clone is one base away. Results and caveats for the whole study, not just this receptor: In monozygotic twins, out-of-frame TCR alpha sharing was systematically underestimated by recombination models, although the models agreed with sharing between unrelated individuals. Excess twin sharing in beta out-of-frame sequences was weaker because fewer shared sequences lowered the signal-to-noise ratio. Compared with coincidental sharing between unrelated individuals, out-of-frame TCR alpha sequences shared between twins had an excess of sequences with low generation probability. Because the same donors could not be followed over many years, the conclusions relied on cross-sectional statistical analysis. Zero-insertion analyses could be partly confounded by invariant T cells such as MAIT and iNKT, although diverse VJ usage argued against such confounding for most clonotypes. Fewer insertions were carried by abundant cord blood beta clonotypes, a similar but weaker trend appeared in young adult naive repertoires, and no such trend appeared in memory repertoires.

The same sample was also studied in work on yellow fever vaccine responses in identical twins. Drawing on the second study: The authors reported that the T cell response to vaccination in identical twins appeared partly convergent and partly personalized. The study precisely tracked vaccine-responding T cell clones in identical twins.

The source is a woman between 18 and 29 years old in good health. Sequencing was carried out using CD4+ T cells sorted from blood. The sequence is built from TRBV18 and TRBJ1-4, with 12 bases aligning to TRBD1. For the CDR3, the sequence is CASSAQPGQGASNEKLFF. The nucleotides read TGTGCCAGCTCAGCACAACCGGGACAGGGGGCGTCTAATGAAAAACTGTTTTTT.